This T cell receptor beta chain was found in a study of control samples from healthy donors and cancer patients. This clone was seen a single time. From germline, CDR1 is ENHRY and CDR2 SYGVKD. After removal of 10 bases from V and 9 bases from J, the junction contained 9 bases not matched to a gene. The CDR3 runs 14 residues. Here immunoSEQ multiplex PCR was the method, and the copy in TCRdb shows in-frame clones only, minus some. The repertoire holds approximately 46,000 clones, more than 80% seen once, with about 0.8% in the top ten. The receptor was isolated from a man aged 25-45 years with colorectal cancer. The material sequenced was PBMCs. This chain joins TRBV10-3 and TRBJ2-2; 12 bases agree with TRBD2. CDR3: CATATSGGAWELFF. CDR3 nucleotides: TGTGCCACCGCGACTAGCGGGGGTGCCTGGGAGCTGTTTTTT.